The present TCR beta chain was sequenced within a study of blood T cell repertoires in COVID-19. For the study at large: Sites in the United States, Italy and Spain provided acute and convalescent COVID-19 samples.

The germline V gene encodes CDR1 LNHDA and CDR2 SQIVND (reference sequence). V lost 6 bases, J lost 4 bases, and 10 bases stayed unmatched. CDR3 size: 15 residues. The method was immunoSEQ multiplex PCR; TCRdb's version includes in-frame clones alone and lacks a portion of them. The profile shows approximately 210,000 clones, around four fifths of them singletons. Assignment of participants to cohorts was predicated upon participant-reported clinical history. The recovered donors of Cohort 3 showed two negative PCRs, clearance, or symptom resolution. Source material: PBMCs or T cells enriched from blood (not recorded which). This receptor was obtained from a man in his forties or fifties who had recovered from COVID-19. The chain carries TRBV19 and TRBJ1-1; 8 positions match TRBD1. Here the CDR3 DNA reads TGTGCCAGTAGCATTCTTCGGACAGGGAGCACTGAAGCTTTCTTT. Its translation is CASSILRTGSTEAFF.